The clone carrying this TCR beta chain was picked up one time. Terminally differentiated effector memory CD45RA+ cells were excluded from the naive CD8 cells, which were CD45RO-negative and positively selected for CCR7. Donors were healthy HIV-negative adults without recently reported acute infections or vaccinations. This entry is derived from a study of shared clonotypes between healthy human individuals. In the study overall: The plates for each donor numbered three CD4 naive, three CD4 memory, two CD8 naive and one CD8 memory.

Per sorted-subset replicate PCR, input was roughly 200 ng DNA, representing some 30,000 T cell genomes. Sequencing was performed with immunoSEQ multiplex PCR; in TCRdb, only in-frame clones are kept and a portion is missing. The sample includes over 2 million clones, just under 95% of them seen just once. The sample consisted of naive CD8+ T cells sorted from blood. The source of this sequence is a young man in good health.

Here the CDR3 DNA reads TGTGCCAGCACCGAAAGGGGTGGACTCTCAACGAACACTGAAGCTTTCTTT. Translating gives CASTERGGLSTNTEAFF. The chain links TRBV7-9 to TRBJ1-1, with D tentatively TRBD1 (5 bases). The V gene's germline CDR1 is SEHNR and CDR2 FQNEAQ (reference sequence). The length of the CDR3 is 17 residues. Trimming took off 7 bases at V and 1 base at J, with 22 bases between the two ends.